These T cell receptor beta chains were read from a single sample in a study of T cells in Graves' hyperthyroidism and ophthalmopathy. In TCRdb, the multiplex PCR reads were re-called with MiXCR into one record per CDR3 protein. The table shows 250,000 to 300,000 distinct CDR3 sequences, with approximately 12% occurring only once. The sequencing input was blood. These TCRs come from a woman in her thirties with Graves' hyperthyroidism that later progressed to Graves' ophthalmopathy. Both conserved end residues are part of each CDR3. Fields, in order: D gene, V gene, J gene, clone size, CDR3 DNA, CDR3 protein. The D gene is left open where the match is weak. Some rows have no size entry. The others give once, few or many, or a class for an expanded clone.

D gene: -
V gene: TRBV7-6
J gene: TRBJ2-1
clone size: many
CDR3 DNA: TGTGCCAGCAGCTTCCGGGGTTTCTACAATGAGCAGTTCTTC
CDR3 protein: CASSFRGFYNEQFF

D gene: TRBD2
V gene: TRBV9
J gene: TRBJ2-7
clone size: -
CDR3 DNA: TGTGCCAGCAGCCCGCGGGGGGCGGGAGTGGACGAGCAGTACTTC
CDR3 protein: CASSPRGAGVDEQYF

D gene: TRBD2
V gene: TRBV19
J gene: TRBJ2-4
clone size: -
CDR3 DNA: TGTGCCAGTAGTGGTTTTCGGGGGGGTGAGGGCAAAAACATTCAGTACTTC
CDR3 protein: CASSGFRGGEGKNIQYF

D gene: TRBD2
V gene: TRBV30
J gene: TRBJ2-1
clone size: few
CDR3 DNA: TGTGCCTGGAGGGGGAGGGCCTGGGAGCAGTTCTTC
CDR3 protein: CAWRGRAWEQFF

D gene: -
V gene: TRBV27
J gene: TRBJ2-4
clone size: many
CDR3 DNA: TGTGCCAGCAGTTATCGGGACGACGGGGGCATTCAGTACTTC
CDR3 protein: CASSYRDDGGIQYF

D gene: -
V gene: TRBV6-1
J gene: TRBJ2-6
clone size: few
CDR3 DNA: TGTGCCAGCAGTTACACCAGGGTTCACTCTGGGGCCAACGTCCTGACTTTC
CDR3 protein: CASSYTRVHSGANVLTF

D gene: -
V gene: TRBV20-1
J gene: TRBJ2-1
clone size: few
CDR3 DNA: TGCAGTGCTAGAGGTTACCGGGAGATCGATGAGCAGTTCTTC
CDR3 protein: CSARGYREIDEQFF

D gene: TRBD1
V gene: TRBV28
J gene: TRBJ2-5
clone size: many
CDR3 DNA: TGTGCCAGCACCAAACTCGACAGGGACCACGAGACCCAGTACTTC
CDR3 protein: CASTKLDRDHETQYF

D gene: -
V gene: TRBV28
J gene: TRBJ1-1
clone size: many
CDR3 DNA: TGTGCCAGCAGTTTAGCGGTCGCTATGAACACTGAAGCTTTCTTT
CDR3 protein: CASSLAVAMNTEAFF

D gene: -
V gene: TRBV27
J gene: TRBJ1-6
clone size: many
CDR3 DNA: TGTGCCAGCAGTTACGTGGACGGGAATTCACCCCTCCACTTT
CDR3 protein: CASSYVDGNSPLHF

D gene: -
V gene: TRBV12-3/TRBV12-4
J gene: TRBJ2-1
clone size: many
CDR3 DNA: TGTGCCAGCATCCCCTGGGAGGCGGGTAATGAGCAGTTCTTC
CDR3 protein: CASIPWEAGNEQFF

D gene: TRBD1
V gene: TRBV6-2/TRBV6-3
J gene: TRBJ2-3
clone size: few
CDR3 DNA: TGTGCCAGCAGTTTCACCGGGACAGGGATAACAGATACGCAGTATTTT
CDR3 protein: CASSFTGTGITDTQYF

D gene: -
V gene: TRBV6-6
J gene: TRBJ2-4
clone size: many
CDR3 DNA: TGTGCCAGCAGTTACTCCTCGTGGCTTAGCGGCAAAAACATTCAGTACTTC
CDR3 protein: CASSYSSWLSGKNIQYF

D gene: -
V gene: TRBV20-1
J gene: TRBJ2-1
clone size: many
CDR3 DNA: TGCAGTGCTATTGTGGGCGGCCCGGGTACGTCGGAGCAGTTCTTC
CDR3 protein: CSAIVGGPGTSEQFF

D gene: -
V gene: TRBV3-1
J gene: TRBJ1-1
clone size: many
CDR3 DNA: TGTGCCAGCAGCCAAGGCACTAAAGGGACTGAAGCTTTCTTT
CDR3 protein: CASSQGTKGTEAFF

D gene: -
V gene: TRBV10-3
J gene: TRBJ2-2
clone size: many
CDR3 DNA: TGTGCCATCACCAGTGAACACTACCTGAACACCGGGGAGCTGTTTTTT
CDR3 protein: CAITSEHYLNTGELFF

D gene: TRBD2
V gene: TRBV5-4
J gene: TRBJ2-3
clone size: -
CDR3 DNA: TGTGCCAGCAGATATAGCGGGAGGAGTCCAGATACGCAGTATTTT
CDR3 protein: CASRYSGRSPDTQYF

D gene: -
V gene: TRBV6-2/TRBV6-3
J gene: TRBJ1-1
clone size: many
CDR3 DNA: TGTGCCAGAGGGGGAAGAGCTTTCTTT
CDR3 protein: CARGGRAFF

D gene: -
V gene: TRBV11-1
J gene: TRBJ2-2
clone size: many
CDR3 DNA: TGTGCCAGCAGCTTCGGGGGAACCGGGGAGCTGTTTTTT
CDR3 protein: CASSFGGTGELFF

D gene: -
V gene: TRBV6-2/TRBV6-3
J gene: TRBJ2-1
clone size: many
CDR3 DNA: TGTGCCAGCAGTCGTCATTCCAGTAATGATGGTGAGCAGTTCTTC
CDR3 protein: CASSRHSSNDGEQFF

D gene: -
V gene: TRBV12-3/TRBV12-4
J gene: TRBJ2-5
clone size: many
CDR3 DNA: TGTGCCAGCAGCACCACACTTGAAGAGACCCAGTACTTC
CDR3 protein: CASSTTLEETQYF

D gene: TRBD2
V gene: TRBV30
J gene: TRBJ2-4
clone size: many
CDR3 DNA: TGTGCCTGGATCGGCGGGGGGGACATTCAGTACTTC
CDR3 protein: CAWIGGGDIQYF

D gene: -
V gene: TRBV6-2/TRBV6-3
J gene: TRBJ1-1
clone size: many
CDR3 DNA: TGTGCCAGCAGTCCCTTGGCGAACACTGAAGCTTTCTTT
CDR3 protein: CASSPLANTEAFF

D gene: TRBD2
V gene: TRBV7-9
J gene: TRBJ2-5
clone size: many
CDR3 DNA: TGTGCCAGCAGCTTAACGGGAGGGGTCCAAGAGACCCAGTACTTC
CDR3 protein: CASSLTGGVQETQYF

D gene: TRBD1
V gene: TRBV18
J gene: TRBJ2-1
clone size: many
CDR3 DNA: TGTGCCAGCTCACCAGAGGGACAGGCAGAGGATGAGCAGTTCTTC
CDR3 protein: CASSPEGQAEDEQFF

D gene: -
V gene: TRBV10-3
J gene: TRBJ2-1
clone size: many
CDR3 DNA: TGTGCCATCAGTGAGTCCGGAAAAGGTGAGCAGTTCTTC
CDR3 protein: CAISESGKGEQFF

D gene: TRBD2
V gene: TRBV3-1
J gene: TRBJ2-1
clone size: many
CDR3 DNA: TGTGCCAGCTCTGGACTAGCGGGAGATTGGAATGAGCAGTTCTTC
CDR3 protein: CASSGLAGDWNEQFF

D gene: -
V gene: TRBV19
J gene: TRBJ2-7
clone size: few
CDR3 DNA: TGTGCCAGTCGGCGGGGCGGGTCCTACGAGCAGTACTTC
CDR3 protein: CASRRGGSYEQYF

D gene: -
V gene: TRBV19
J gene: TRBJ1-3
clone size: many
CDR3 DNA: TGTGCCAGCCGCGGGGCCTCTGGAAACACCATATATTTT
CDR3 protein: CASRGASGNTIYF

D gene: -
V gene: TRBV18
J gene: TRBJ2-7
clone size: few
CDR3 DNA: TGTGCCAGCTCACCACGGTCGCAGGGGCTGGACGAGCAGTACTTC
CDR3 protein: CASSPRSQGLDEQYF

D gene: TRBD2
V gene: TRBV15
J gene: TRBJ2-1
clone size: few
CDR3 DNA: TGTGCCACCAGCAGAGGAGCTAGCGGGACCGAGCAGTTCTTC
CDR3 protein: CATSRGASGTEQFF

D gene: -
V gene: TRBV18
J gene: TRBJ2-3
clone size: many
CDR3 DNA: TGTGCCAGCTCACCACACCGCACAGATACGCAGTATTTT
CDR3 protein: CASSPHRTDTQYF

D gene: -
V gene: TRBV28
J gene: TRBJ1-5
clone size: many
CDR3 DNA: TGTGCCAGCAGTTTTCGTGATCCCCTGCATTTT
CDR3 protein: CASSFRDPLHF

D gene: -
V gene: TRBV27
J gene: TRBJ2-7
clone size: many
CDR3 DNA: TGTGCCAGCAGTTTTAAGGTCGAGTCTTACGAGCAGTACTTC
CDR3 protein: CASSFKVESYEQYF

D gene: -
V gene: TRBV6-2/TRBV6-3
J gene: TRBJ2-7
clone size: -
CDR3 DNA: TGTGCCAGCAGTTATGGGCAGGGCCTTGAGCAGTACTTC
CDR3 protein: CASSYGQGLEQYF

D gene: -
V gene: TRBV6-1
J gene: TRBJ2-1
clone size: -
CDR3 DNA: TGTGCCAGCGGCTATGGTGAGCAGTTCTTC
CDR3 protein: CASGYGEQFF

D gene: -
V gene: TRBV3-1
J gene: TRBJ1-2
clone size: many
CDR3 DNA: TGTGCCAGCAGCCAGCCGGGGAGCCCCTATGGCTACACCTTC
CDR3 protein: CASSQPGSPYGYTF

D gene: TRBD2
V gene: TRBV7-7
J gene: TRBJ2-2
clone size: many
CDR3 DNA: TGTGCTAGCAGCTCCCTAGCGGTTGGGGGGACCGGGGAGCTGTTTTTT
CDR3 protein: CASSSLAVGGTGELFF

D gene: TRBD2
V gene: TRBV11-3
J gene: TRBJ2-1
clone size: many
CDR3 DNA: TGTGCCAGCAGCCTTAGCGGGACGAACAATGAGCAGTTCTTC
CDR3 protein: CASSLSGTNNEQFF

D gene: TRBD2
V gene: TRBV27
J gene: TRBJ2-1
clone size: -
CDR3 DNA: TGTGCCAGCAGTTTATCGGGACTAGTTAGGGCCAGCTCCTACAATGAGCAGTTCTTC
CDR3 protein: CASSLSGLVRASSYNEQFF

D gene: -
V gene: TRBV2
J gene: TRBJ1-2
clone size: -
CDR3 DNA: TGTGCCATCACCTCTCTAGGCAGGACCGACTATGGCTACACCTTC
CDR3 protein: CAITSLGRTDYGYTF

D gene: -
V gene: TRBV29-1
J gene: TRBJ2-2
clone size: many
CDR3 DNA: TGCAGCGTTGGTAGCAGGCCCGGGGAGCTGTTTTTT
CDR3 protein: CSVGSRPGELFF

D gene: TRBD1
V gene: TRBV20-1
J gene: TRBJ1-1
clone size: many
CDR3 DNA: TGCAGTGCTAGAATCGCGGGACAGGGGTCAGGTGAAGCTTTCTTT
CDR3 protein: CSARIAGQGSGEAFF

D gene: TRBD2
V gene: TRBV14
J gene: TRBJ2-1
clone size: -
CDR3 DNA: TGTGCCAGCAGCCAATCCAGACTAGCGGAAGGCTACAATGAGCAGTTCTTC
CDR3 protein: CASSQSRLAEGYNEQFF

D gene: TRBD2
V gene: TRBV3-1
J gene: TRBJ2-7
clone size: -
CDR3 DNA: TGTGCCAGCAGCCCTCAGGGAGGACTAGCGGGAGAATACGAGCAGTACTTC
CDR3 protein: CASSPQGGLAGEYEQYF

D gene: -
V gene: TRBV9
J gene: TRBJ1-2
clone size: -
CDR3 DNA: TGTGCCAGCAGCGTAGCGCCGGACTCGGATGGCTACACCTTC
CDR3 protein: CASSVAPDSDGYTF

D gene: -
V gene: TRBV7-3
J gene: TRBJ1-6
clone size: -
CDR3 DNA: TGTGCCAGCAGCTTATTCGGGGAAAAAAGTTCACCCCTCCACTTT
CDR3 protein: CASSLFGEKSSPLHF

D gene: TRBD1
V gene: TRBV15
J gene: TRBJ2-7
clone size: many
CDR3 DNA: TGTGCCACCAGCACCTTCCAGGGGGCGGGCGAGCAGTACTTC
CDR3 protein: CATSTFQGAGEQYF